The clone carrying this TCR beta chain has more than one count but fewer than ten. These data are taken from a study of shared clonotypes between healthy human individuals. Study context: The donor group consisted of two women and a few men, aged 18 to 49.

The study separated CD4+ cells into CD45RA+ naive and CD45RA-negative memory subsets. Assay execution proceeded at the deep level. This table comes from immunoSEQ multiplex PCR, and its TCRdb copy is limited to in-frame clones, with some not included. This repertoire shows about 2.4 million clones, approximately 94% found once; its top ten account for around 0.37%. V was clipped by 3 bases and J by 7 bases; unmatched bases: 5. Germline CDR1 LGHNA, CDR2 YNFKEQ. The CDR3 runs 15 residues. The TCR was taken from a man aged 18 to 29 in good health. Some clones in this sample may be carry-over from other donors' samples. The chain is built from TRBV4-2 and TRBJ2-2; 10 nucleotides line up with TRBD2. What was sequenced was naive CD4+ T cells from PBMCs. Regarding subset: CD45RA+ positively selected. The CDR3: CASSQGTSVNGELFF. For the CDR3, the DNA is TGTGCCAGCAGCCAGGGGACTAGCGTCAACGGGGAGCTGTTTTTT.